This T cell receptor beta chain appears in the sequencing data of a study of T cell responses to AZD1222 COVID-19 vaccine. Study at large: Researchers grouped second doses given at about 4 or about 12 weeks into one pool.

General study points: No day 14 peak samples; only post-peak repertoires were characterized. Epitopes outside B.1.351 and B.1.1.7 mutated regions reportedly drew nearly half of spike TCRs. Mapped onto spike, vaccine-associated CD4 TCRs spanned it and were dominant at 160-218 and 743-854.

CDR1 WSHSY and CDR2 SAAADI come from the germline V gene. The CDR3 totals 15 residues. The V and J ends lost 6 bases and 0 bases, in that order; junction bases with no gene match: 5. The assay was immunoSEQ multiplex PCR, and TCRdb's table has in-frame clones only and misses some. Here the sample spans around 170,000 clones, roughly 90% being singletons. On this clone: Its antigen is as yet unknown.

The genes are TRBV10-2 and TRBJ1-3; TRBD1 matches 7 bases. The receptor's source is an adult in good health. The sample was peripheral blood, taken on day 0 of AZD1222 vaccination. The DNA of the CDR3 is TGCGCCAGCAGAGGGACAGCATCCTCTGGAAACACCATATATTTT. This translates into CASRGTASSGNTIYF.